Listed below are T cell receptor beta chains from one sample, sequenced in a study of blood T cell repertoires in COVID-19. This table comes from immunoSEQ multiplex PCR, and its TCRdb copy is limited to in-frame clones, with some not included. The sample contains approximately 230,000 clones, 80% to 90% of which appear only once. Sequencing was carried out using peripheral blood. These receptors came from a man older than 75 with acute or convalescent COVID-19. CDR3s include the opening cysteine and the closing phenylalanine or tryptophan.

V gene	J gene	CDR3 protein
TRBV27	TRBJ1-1	CASSPGQGGGNTEAFF
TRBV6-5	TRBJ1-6	CASSTGLSPLHF
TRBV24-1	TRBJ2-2	CATSDLRSGQTRTGELFF
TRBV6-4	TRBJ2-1	CASSPERASYNEQFF
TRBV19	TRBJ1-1	CASSIPRQGRDTEAFF
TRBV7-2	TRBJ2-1	CASSTSGTSVYNEQFF
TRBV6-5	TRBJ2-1	CASSSSGPYNEQFF
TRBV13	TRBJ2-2	CASSLGRGASTGELFF
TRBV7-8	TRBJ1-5	CASSPRPRGQGRKQPQHF
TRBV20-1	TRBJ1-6	CSASYRLIGSPLHF
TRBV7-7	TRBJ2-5	CASSKGLAGSEETQYF
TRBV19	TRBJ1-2	CAAGAGSTSYGYTF
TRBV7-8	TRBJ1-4	CASSSLEGVGLATNEKLFF
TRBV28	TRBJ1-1	CASSLRGTEAFF
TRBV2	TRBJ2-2	CASTQTSGRTGELFF
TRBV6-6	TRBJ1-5	CASCTKGQGGQPQHF
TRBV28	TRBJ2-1	CASSFGQDFDEQFF
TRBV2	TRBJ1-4	CASSDAGRQLFF
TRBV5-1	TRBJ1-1	CASSLQGVEAFF
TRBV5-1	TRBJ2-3	CASSPSGGFADTQYF
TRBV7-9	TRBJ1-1	CASSLAVAAHAFF
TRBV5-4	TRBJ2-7	CASSPDRSYEQYF
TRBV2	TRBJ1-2	CASSEQGAVSYGYTF
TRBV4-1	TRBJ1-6	CASSPRGNSPLHF
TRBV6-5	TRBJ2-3	CASSSPTSGTDTQYF
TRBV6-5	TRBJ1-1	CASSYGEGQGNTEAFF
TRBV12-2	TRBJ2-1	CASRFRGQTFF
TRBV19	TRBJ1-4	CASSTRQGGLFF
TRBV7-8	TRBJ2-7	CASSLVGSSKDEQYF
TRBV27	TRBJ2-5	CASSLGSGREKETQYF
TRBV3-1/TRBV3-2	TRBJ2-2	CASSQGQFTGELFF
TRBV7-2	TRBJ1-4	CASSRTSGATNEKLFF
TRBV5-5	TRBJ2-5	CASRRGTAWEETQYF
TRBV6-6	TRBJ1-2	CASSYLTELYGYTF
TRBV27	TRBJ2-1	CASSPWLARYNEQFF
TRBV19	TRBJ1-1	CASSNPRGLGMNTEAFF
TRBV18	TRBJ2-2	CASSMDRNTGELFF
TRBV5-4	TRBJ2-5	CASSWGLGTEQETQYF
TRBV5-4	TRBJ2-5	CASSHRLGQQETQYF
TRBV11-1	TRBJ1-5	CASSLDGAGDQPQHF
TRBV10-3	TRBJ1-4	CAITGGPNEKLFF
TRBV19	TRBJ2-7	CASSTDRGGEQYF
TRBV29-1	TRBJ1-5	CSVQPTGGSGNQPQHF
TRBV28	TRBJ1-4	CASSFSQGDEKLFF
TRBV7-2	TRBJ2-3	CASSPSTGVTDTQYF
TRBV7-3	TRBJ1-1	CASSLFEDTEAFF
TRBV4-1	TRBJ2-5	CASSQRTSGGLETQYF
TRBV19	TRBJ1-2	CASSIDIGGYTF
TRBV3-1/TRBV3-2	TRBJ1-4	CASSQNAGTTLRKLFF
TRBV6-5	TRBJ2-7	CASRRTGATYEQYF
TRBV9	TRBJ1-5	CASSVYEDQPQHF
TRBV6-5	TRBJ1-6	CASRTGGVYNSPLHF
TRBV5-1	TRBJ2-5	CASSLGGRVQETQYF